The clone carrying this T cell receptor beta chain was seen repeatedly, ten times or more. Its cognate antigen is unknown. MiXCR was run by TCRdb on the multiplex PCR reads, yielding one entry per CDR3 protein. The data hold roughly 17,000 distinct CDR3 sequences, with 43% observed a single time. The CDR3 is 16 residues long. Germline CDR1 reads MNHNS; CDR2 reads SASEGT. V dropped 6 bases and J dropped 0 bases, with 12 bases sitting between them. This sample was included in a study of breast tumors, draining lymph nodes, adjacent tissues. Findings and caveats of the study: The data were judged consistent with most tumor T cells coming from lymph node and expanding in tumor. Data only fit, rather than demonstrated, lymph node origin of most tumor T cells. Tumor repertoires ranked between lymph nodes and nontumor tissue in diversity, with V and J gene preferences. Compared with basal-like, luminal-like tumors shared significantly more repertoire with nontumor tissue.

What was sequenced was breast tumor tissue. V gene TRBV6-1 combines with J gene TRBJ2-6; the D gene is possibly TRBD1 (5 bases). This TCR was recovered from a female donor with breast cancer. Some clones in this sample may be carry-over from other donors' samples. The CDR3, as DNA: TGTGCCAGCAGGTTTGGACACCTCTCTGGGGCCAACGTCCTGACTTTC. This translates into CASRFGHLSGANVLTF.